This TCR beta chain appears in the sequencing data of a study of T cells in Graves' hyperthyroidism and ophthalmopathy (dated by TCRdb to about 2019). In terms of the full investigation: Peripheral blood was sampled at the time of initial diagnosis, prior to any treatment. After sampling, hyperthyroidism patients received methimazole starting at 30 mg daily, and ophthalmopathy patients received high-dose intravenous methylprednisolone. Prospective prediction of ophthalmopathy was tested in an independent validation cohort of 18 to 20 hyperthyroidism patients and approximately 17 patients who later progressed to ophthalmopathy. To identify TCR V-J signatures that set the groups apart, the researchers used a discovery cohort of 100 or so patients, made up of approximately 43 with Graves' ophthalmopathy and some 56 with stable Graves' hyperthyroidism. In addition, the study compared T-cell repertoires in thyroid tissue and in blood from several Graves' hyperthyroidism patients. The roughly 99 discovery patients were divided at random into training and test sets in a 7:3 ratio. The paper reports TCR Vbeta CDR3 sequencing of some 140 peripheral blood samples: approximately 41 ophthalmopathy, about 75 hyperthyroidism and around 17 progressor patients.

Stable Graves' hyperthyroidism was defined as the absence of progression to ophthalmopathy over 18 months of follow-up. Hyperthyroidism patients were newly diagnosed, had a disease duration of under 2 months, and were aged 18 to 65 years. Patients with uncontrolled infections, other autoimmune diseases, pregnancy or lactation were excluded. Diagnoses were based on clinical symptoms, serum thyroxine and TRAb, thyroid ultrasound and orbital computed tomography. Ficoll-Paque density gradient centrifugation was used to isolate PBMCs from under 11 ml of fresh peripheral blood. Total RNA was extracted using Trizol reagent, and RNA quality was assessed on an Agilent 2100 Bioanalyzer. Many counts were recorded for this clonotype. Its antigen is unknown. Base qualities are missing; no much larger clone stands one base away. What the authors observed across the whole study: In cross-validation, a model built on a 13 V-J signature told ophthalmopathy apart from stable hyperthyroidism with approximately 90% sensitivity and about 81% specificity, and in testing the same model reached 80%/75%. Sample size was not statistically predetermined, and investigators were not blinded to group allocation. In validation, the model predicted progression to ophthalmopathy a median of about 6.8 months before onset, with about 70% sensitivity and just under 75% specificity. Most expanded thyroid clonotypes (frequency above 0.001) were also found in blood, which suggests that blood repertoires may mirror thyroid immune responses.

CDR1 SEHNR and CDR2 FQNEAQ were looked up in the germline V gene (reference sequence). Including cysteine and phenylalanine, the CDR3 has 15 amino acids. Only the CDR3 DNA stays, 45 bases, in frame from base 1. V lost 5 bases and J lost 0 bases, and the count of bases not matched to a germline gene is 6. Amplification of TCR beta CDR3 regions was carried out from RNA transcripts. The first round of RT-PCR for the TCR CDR3 was performed with the HTBI primer set and the Qiagen OneStep RT-PCR kit. The libraries were constructed in a second round of multiplex PCR and then size-selected and purified. Sequencing of the libraries was done on an Illumina HiSeq2000 using paired-end 100 bp reads. Processing in the source paper ran as follows. SOAPnuke was used to process the raw data, with reads discarded if the reads contained adapters or uncalled bases, had a mean Phred below 15, or lacked an exact constant-primer or identifier match. High-quality paired reads were merged with COPE v1.2.5, and unique nucleotide sequences were defined as clonotypes. Clonotypes were aligned to IMGT TRBV, TRBD and TRBJ reference segments using MiTCR v1.1. The analysis was restricted to V-J combinations with a frequency above 0.0001, which together covered 99.2% of the repertoires. A TCS score was defined as the ratio of F50 (clonal expansion) to E x V (chaos), with BLOSUM62-based TCRdist applied between CDR3 peptides within each V-J. Welch's t-statistics and random forest reduced 450 to 600 V-J features to roughly 13, which were used in a naive Bayes classifier (R e1071). The similarity between thyroid and blood repertoires was quantified using the Morisita-Horn index. TCRdb ran its own pipeline on the public reads, namely fastp trimming at Q25 and MiXCR clone calling, and kept in-frame beta chains. Rows with one shared CDR3 protein collapse into an entry with the most common genes and DNA. The V and J calls reflect TCRdb's pipeline rather than the authors' work. This sample gives hundreds of thousands of distinct CDR3 sequences in total; around a third of them show up just once. In total, the top ten clones hold around 31% of the sample.

The rearranged segments are TRBV7-9 and TRBJ2-5, with TRBD1 identical over 7 junction bases. Input material: blood. This TCR derives from a woman aged 40 to 50 with Graves' hyperthyroidism. At the DNA level, the sequence is TGTGCCAGCAGCCCGCGGACAGGATACCAAGAGACCCAGTACTTC. It is translated as CASSPRTGYQETQYF.